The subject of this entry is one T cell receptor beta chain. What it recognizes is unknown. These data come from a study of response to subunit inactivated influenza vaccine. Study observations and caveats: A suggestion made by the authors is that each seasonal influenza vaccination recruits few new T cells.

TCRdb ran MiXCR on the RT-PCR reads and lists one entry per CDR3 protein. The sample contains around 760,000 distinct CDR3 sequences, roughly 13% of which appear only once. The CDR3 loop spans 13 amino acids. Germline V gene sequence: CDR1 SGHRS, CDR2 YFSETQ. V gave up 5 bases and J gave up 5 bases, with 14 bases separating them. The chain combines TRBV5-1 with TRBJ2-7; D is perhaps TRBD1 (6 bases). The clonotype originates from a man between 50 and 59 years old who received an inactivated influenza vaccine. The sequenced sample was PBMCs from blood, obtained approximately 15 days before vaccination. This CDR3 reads CASSWTVSDEQYF. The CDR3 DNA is TGCGCCAGCAGTTGGACAGTGTCAGACGAGCAGTACTTC.